This T cell receptor beta chain originates from a study of blood T cell repertoires in COVID-19. The CDR3 loop spans 12 amino acids. Germline V gene sequence: CDR1 SGHRS, CDR2 YFSETQ. Trimming cost V 1 base and J 4 bases, with 5 bases left between them. Original processing notes: Counts of nucleated cells, estimated from reference gene primer amplification, were obtained. Measured with immunoSEQ multiplex PCR; TCRdb has only the in-frame clones, and not every one. Clonal size and the V and J genes are those of that table, whereas D and trimming came from the DNA. The table lists over 250,000 clones, over 65% of them singletons, with over 3% in the top ten.

The sequenced material came from peripheral blood. This TCR was recovered from a woman over 75 with acute or convalescent COVID-19. The chain joins TRBV5-1 to TRBJ1-2; D unclear. CDR3 nucleotides: TGCGCCAGCAGCTTGCCAGGCTATGGCTACACCTTC. Translating it yields CASSLPGYGYTF. Supplemented by reference TRBV5-1 and TRBJ1-2, the full variable domain reads KAGVTQTPRYLIKTRGQQVTLSCSPISGHRSVSWYQQTPGQGLQFLFEYFSETQRNKGNFPGRFSGRQFSNSRSEMNVSTLELGDSALYLCASSLPGYGYTFGSGTRLTVV.